The 21 T cell receptor beta chains given below trace back to one sample, sequenced in a study of blood T cell repertoires in COVID-19. Profiling relied on immunoSEQ multiplex PCR, and the TCRdb table lists in-frame clones only, not all of them. Counted here are around 190,000 clones, about 90% occurring once; the ten biggest clones make up around 20%. The sample consisted of peripheral blood. These receptors were collected from a man between 70 and 80 years old with active or convalescent COVID-19.

The chain carries TRBV28 and TRBJ1-1; TRBD1 aligns across 8 bases. Germline values: CDR1 MDHEN, CDR2 SYDVKM. V shed 5 bases, J shed 8 bases, and the junction held 7 bases outside the gene matches. This CDR3 is 13 amino acids long. CDR3 nucleotide sequence: TGTGCCAGCAGTCGGACAGGGAGGTTGGAAGCTTTCTTT. Protein product: CASSRTGRLEAFF.

V gene TRBV7-2 combines with J gene TRBJ1-1, with 7 nucleotides matching TRBD1. The V gene end was trimmed by 4 bases and the J gene end by 0 bases; junction bases not matched to a gene: 8. Per the germline V gene, CDR1 is SGHTA and CDR2 is FQGNSA. This CDR3 is 16 amino acids long. The CDR3: CASSSKGRGMNTEAFF. The CDR3 DNA follows: TGTGCCAGCAGCTCTAAAGGCAGGGGGATGAACACTGAAGCTTTCTTT.

The rearrangement joins TRBV7-2 to TRBJ1-2; TRBD1 agrees at 9 bases. The CDR3 covers 13 residues. In germline, CDR1 is SGHTA, CDR2 FQGNSA. Trimming at V came to 4 bases and at J to 6 bases, leaving 3 bases not matched to a gene. This CDR3 reads CASSSRTGDGYTF. CDR3 nucleotide sequence: TGTGCCAGCAGCTCTCGGACAGGGGATGGCTACACCTTC.

Note on this clone: This specimen includes other DNA sequences encoding the same CDR3. V usage is TRBV7-9 and J usage is TRBJ1-1; no clear D gene. Germline CDR1 is SEHNR and CDR2 is FQNEAQ (reference sequence). The CDR3 has 15 amino acids. Trimming pared 0 bases from V and 1 base from J, leaving 9 bases between. CDR3 nucleotide sequence: TGTGCCAGCAGCTTAGCTCTAGCGGGGAACACTGAAGCTTTCTTT. This encodes CASSLALAGNTEAFF.

This chain links TRBV6-2 or TRBV6-3 with TRBJ2-5, with a weak D call TRBD1 (5 bases). Germline lookup yields CDR1 MNHEY and CDR2 SVGEGT. The CDR3 spans 13 residues. V dropped 4 bases and J dropped 5 bases, with 11 bases sitting between them. CDR3 in DNA: TGTGCCAGCAGTTTCAGGGTCGGGGAGACCCAGTACTTC. Its translation: CASSFRVGETQYF.

The V gene is TRBV19, the J gene TRBJ2-1, with a tentative D call TRBD1 (7 bases). From germline, CDR1 is LNHDA and CDR2 SQIVND (reference sequence). V lost 6 bases, J lost 5 bases, and 20 bases lay in between. The CDR3 extends over 16 amino acids. The DNA for the CDR3 is TGTGCCAGTAGGGCGTACAGGGGCCGGACTAACAATGAGCAGTTCTTC. Its protein product is CASRAYRGRTNNEQFF.

The chain recombines TRBV11-2 with TRBJ1-1; D may be TRBD1 (5 bases). Trimming removed 5 bases at V and 0 bases at J, with 13 bases between. Germline CDR1 reads SGHAT; CDR2 reads FQNNGV. CDR3 size: 15 residues. The CDR3 region has the DNA TGTGCCAGCAGCACCACAGGCGGGGTGAACACTGAAGCTTTCTTT. Translation gives CASSTTGGVNTEAFF. The complete variable domain, with remaining parts taken from reference TRBV11-2 and TRBJ1-1, reads EAGVAQSPRYKIIEKRQSVAFWCNPISGHATLYWYQQILGQGPKLLIQFQNNGVVDDSQLPKDRFSAERLKGVDSTLKIQPAKLEDSAVYLCASSTTGGVNTEAFFGQGTRLTVV.

This clone was found once. This chain joins TRBV6-1 and TRBJ1-1; D may be TRBD1 (5 bases). With 4 bases removed from V and 1 base from J, the gap between germline ends came to 16 bases. There are 16 residues in the CDR3. Germline V gene data show CDR1 as MNHNS and CDR2 as SASEGT. The CDR3 DNA reads as TGTGCCAGCAGTGGGCAACCAGGGTTAGGGAACACTGAAGCTTTCTTT. Encoded protein: CASSGQPGLGNTEAFF.

This chain uses TRBV7-9 with TRBJ2-7, with TRBD2 identical over 8 bases. With V trimmed by 4 bases and J by 3 bases, 5 bases remained unmatched. CDR3 length equals 14 residues. Germline values: CDR1 SEHNR, CDR2 FQNEAQ (reference sequence). The CDR3 protein is CASSSGRGFYEQYF. CDR3 nucleotide sequence: TGTGCCAGCAGCTCCGGGAGGGGATTCTACGAGCAGTACTTC.

This chain links TRBV19 with TRBJ1-5; 7 positions agree with TRBD1. The CDR3 is 16 amino acids. The J segment lost 3 bases and the V segment lost 4 bases, leaving 9 bases of the junction unmatched. In germline, CDR1 is LNHDA, CDR2 SQIVND (reference sequence). CDR3 amino acids: CASSRPQGGSNQPQHF. For the CDR3, the DNA is TGTGCCAGTAGTAGACCTCAGGGGGGTTCCAATCAGCCCCAGCATTTT.

The genes are TRBV6-6 and TRBJ1-2, with D perhaps TRBD1 (6 bases). V lost 5 bases and J 4 bases, leaving 17 bases between the germline ends. The CDR3 has 15 residues. CDR1 is MNHNY, CDR2 SVGAGI, per germline (reference sequence). CDR3 protein: CASSGQGTEIYGYTF. For the CDR3, the DNA is TGTGCCAGCAGTGGCCAGGGGACCGAGATCTATGGCTACACCTTC.

This clone was observed a single time. V usage is TRBV6-5 and J usage is TRBJ2-7, with 8 bases that match TRBD1. CDR3 length equals 14 residues. J was trimmed by 0 bases and V by 6 bases; bases with no gene match: 4. Per germline, CDR1 MNHEY and CDR2 SVGAGI. The CDR3 DNA reads TGTGCCAGCAGCCGACAGGGGAACTCCTACGAGCAGTACTTC. The encoded protein is CASSRQGNSYEQYF.

The genes are TRBV19 and TRBJ1-4, with no clear D. Germline V gene lookup returns CDR1 LNHDA and CDR2 SQIVND (reference sequence). This CDR3 contains 15 residues. Deletions cut 3 bases from V and 0 bases from J, with 8 bases between. The CDR3 nucleotides read TGTGCCAGTAGTATGTACGGAGCAACTAATGAAAAACTGTTTTTT. Amino acid sequence: CASSMYGATNEKLFF.

The chain uses TRBV4-1 and TRBJ1-2, with a tentative D call TRBD1 (6 bases). V was trimmed by 3 bases and J by 4 bases, leaving 15 bases between them. Germline V gene lookup returns CDR1 MGHRA and CDR2 YSYEKL. The CDR3 covers 15 residues. The CDR3 DNA is TGCGCCAGCAGCCACCAGACAGGCGGAAGCTATGGCTACACCTTC. Protein: CASSHQTGGSYGYTF.

In DNA form, the CDR3 reads TGTGCCAGCTCACCGGAGGGCAGTAGCTCTGGAAACACCATATATTTT. It yields the protein CASSPEGSSSGNTIYF. The chain uses TRBV18 and TRBJ1-3; D ambiguous. This CDR3 has 16 residues. Germline V gene lookup returns CDR1 KGHSH and CDR2 LQKENI. Trimming shortened V by 3 bases and J by 0 bases, and 12 bases separated the two germline ends.

The chain carries TRBV5-1 and TRBJ1-1; 7 bases are shared with TRBD1. Germline values: CDR1 SGHRS, CDR2 YFSETQ. The trim removed 2 bases at V and 3 bases at J, leaving 7 bases unmatched. This CDR3 region has 15 residues. The CDR3 here is CASSFTGVPDTEAFF. The DNA of the CDR3 is TGCGCCAGCAGCTTTACAGGGGTACCGGACACTGAAGCTTTCTTT.

In this sample, this clone turned up a few times. The gene calls are TRBV27 and TRBJ1-2; D is undetermined. Deletions cut 11 bases from V and 7 bases from J, with 20 bases between. CDR3 length: 13 residues. Per germline, CDR1 MNHEY and CDR2 SMNVEV (reference sequence). The CDR3, as DNA: TGTGCCTCCAAGGCGGCAGGAGGAGTTGGCTACACCTTC. Translated: CASKAAGGVGYTF.

The chain has TRBV7-3 and TRBJ2-5, with 8 nucleotides matching TRBD2. Germline CDR1 and CDR2: SGHTA and FQGTGA. V lost 5 bases to trimming and J lost 7 bases; unmatched junction nucleotides: 12. The CDR3 length is 15 residues. The CDR3: CASSPGTGGRMTQYF. CDR3 nucleotide sequence: TGTGCCAGCAGCCCAGGGACGGGAGGGCGAATGACCCAGTACTTC.

The rearrangement links TRBV5-4 to TRBJ2-1; the match to TRBD1 covers 7 bases. Germline V gene sequence: CDR1 SGHNT, CDR2 YYREEE (reference sequence). This CDR3 comprises 13 residues. The ends lost 3 bases at V and 10 bases at J; junction bases unmatched: 7. This chain's CDR3 is CASSSHTGQEQFF. DNA of the CDR3: TGTGCCAGCAGCTCACACACGGGACAGGAGCAGTTCTTC.

This chain links TRBV30 with TRBJ1-2, with 8 bases aligning to TRBD1. The CDR3 spans 16 residues. The trim removed 1 base at V and 2 bases at J, leaving 9 bases unmatched. Per germline, CDR1 GTSNPN and CDR2 SVGIG (reference sequence). The CDR3 sequence is CAWSARQGRLNYGYTF. In nucleotides, the CDR3 is TGTGCCTGGAGTGCACGACAGGGGAGGCTCAACTATGGCTACACCTTC.

Written as DNA, the CDR3 is TGTGCCAGCAGCCAGAGGGTGGGCGGGAACACTGAAGCTTTCTTT. It yields the protein CASSQRVGGNTEAFF. This sequence joins TRBV7-2 and TRBJ1-1; the D is unclear. Per germline, CDR1 SGHTA and CDR2 FQGNSA. The CDR3 loop spans 15 amino acids. The V end lost 5 bases, the J end lost 1 base, and 14 bases lay between the germline ends.